The 22 T cell receptor beta chains below come from one sample, sequenced in a study of shared clonotypes between healthy human individuals. TCRdb's table, derived via immunoSEQ multiplex PCR, lists solely in-frame clones and lacks some. The top ten hold more than 0.35% of the sample, which has about 2.3 million clones, 92% seen once. The sequencing sample was made of naive CD4+ T cells from PBMCs. Subset meaning: CD45RA+ positively selected. Receptors originate from a man aged 18 to 30 in good health. Some clones in this sample may be carry-over from other donors' samples.

The V call is TRBV30, the J call TRBJ1-2; perhaps TRBD1 as D (5 bases). Germline V lookup: CDR1 GTSNPN, CDR2 SVGIG (reference sequence). This CDR3 is built from 14 residues. V was pared by 4 bases and J by 4 bases, with 16 bases between. In DNA form, the CDR3 reads TGTGCCTGGATCAGGAGGGACCGCGCCTATGGCTACACCTTC. It codes for CAWIRRDRAYGYTF. Filled out from reference TRBV30 and TRBJ1-2, the complete variable domain reads SQTIHQWPATLVQPVGSPLSLECTVEGTSNPNLYWYRQAAGRGLQLLFYSVGIGQISSEVPQNLSASRPQDRQFILSSKKLLLSDSGFYLCAWIRRDRAYGYTFGSGTRLTVV.

This clone has a single count. This chain connects TRBV18 to TRBJ1-5; D is undetermined. CDR1 is KGHSH and CDR2 is LQKENI in the germline V gene. With 2 bases removed from V and 5 bases from J, the gap between germline ends came to 25 bases. CDR3 size: 19 residues. CDR3 sequence reads: CASSPDQVVGADRYQPQHF. The DNA of the CDR3 is TGTGCCAGCTCACCAGACCAAGTCGTGGGTGCGGATCGTTATCAGCCCCAGCATTTT. The whole variable domain, filled in from reference TRBV18 and TRBJ1-5, reads NAGVMQNPRHLVRRRGQEARLRCSPMKGHSHVYWYRQLPEEGLKFMVYLQKENIIDESGMPKERFSAEFPKEGPSILRIQQVVRGDSAAYFCASSPDQVVGADRYQPQHFGDGTRLSIL.

To note about this clone: The sample has other DNA sequences that encode this CDR3 too. The J gene is TRBJ2-3, the V gene TRBV28, with D unclear. CDR1 is MDHEN, CDR2 SYDVKM, per germline. V lost 7 bases, J lost 1 base, and 6 bases lay in between. The CDR3 extends over 12 amino acids. The CDR3 protein is CASNRGTDTQYF. CDR3 nucleotides: TGTGCCAGCAATCGCGGCACAGATACGCAGTATTTT.

V and J are TRBV6-4 and TRBJ1-5, with 7 positions matching TRBD1. V lost 4 bases to trimming and J lost 0 bases; unmatched junction nucleotides: 15. This CDR3 region has 19 residues. The germline gives CDR1 MRHNA, CDR2 SNTAGT. The CDR3, as DNA: TGTGCCAGCAGTGCCGCAGTCAACAGGGGTGATAATAGCAATCAGCCCCAGCATTTT. Residues: CASSAAVNRGDNSNQPQHF.

This chain connects TRBV18 to TRBJ1-1; D possibly corresponds to TRBD1 (5 bases). The CDR3 runs to 13 residues. From germline, CDR1 is KGHSH and CDR2 LQKENI. V was shortened by 5 bases and J by 7 bases, with 14 bases between the two germline ends. DNA for the CDR3: TGTGCCAGCTCAAAAGGGGAACCACTTGAAGCTTTCTTT. Translating it yields CASSKGEPLEAFF.

This chain joins TRBV4-1 and TRBJ2-1; tentatively, D is TRBD2 (6 bases). The CDR3 totals 17 residues. V was cut by 0 bases and J by 4 bases, with 16 bases left in between. Looked up from germline, CDR1 is MGHRA and CDR2 is YSYEKL. The CDR3: CASSQEGEGGGYNEQFF. CDR3 sequence (DNA): TGCGCCAGCAGCCAAGAAGGCGAGGGAGGCGGGTACAATGAGCAGTTCTTC.

The J gene is TRBJ1-1, the V gene TRBV7-2, with D tentatively TRBD1 (5 bases). CDR1 and CDR2 (germline): SGHTA, FQGNSA. The CDR3 consists of 14 residues. V lost 1 base to trimming and J lost 4 bases, with 10 bases between them. The CDR3: CASSLGQGTTEAFF. The CDR3 DNA follows: TGTGCCAGCAGCTTAGGTCAGGGCACCACTGAAGCTTTCTTT.

This clone was observed once. The chain couples TRBV7-3 to TRBJ2-1; 13 nucleotides agree with TRBD2. The CDR3 loop spans 17 amino acids. Germline trimming cut 4 bases from V and 8 bases from J; bases unmatched to any gene: 11. Germline V gene lookup returns CDR1 SGHTA and CDR2 FQGTGA. CDR3 in DNA: TGTGCCAGCAGCTCCCGGACTAGCGGGAGATCGGGGGATGAGCAGTTCTTC. Protein: CASSSRTSGRSGDEQFF.

The gene calls are TRBV19 and TRBJ1-3, with D perhaps TRBD1 (6 bases). Germline values: CDR1 LNHDA, CDR2 SQIVND (reference sequence). V lost 7 bases and J lost 1, with 8 bases in between. The CDR3 has 13 residues. The CDR3 sequence: CASKRGSGNTIYF. CDR3 DNA sequence: TGTGCCAGTAAGAGGGGGTCTGGAAACACCATATATTTT.

This rearrangement joins TRBV6-5 to TRBJ1-1; D uncertain. This CDR3 is 15 amino acids long. The germline gives CDR1 MNHEY, CDR2 SVGAGI. V gave up 6 bases and J gave up 2 bases, with 16 bases separating them. CDR3 DNA: TGTGCCAGCAGCCGGAGGGTATCTCCAAACACTGAAGCTTTCTTT. This translates into CASSRRVSPNTEAFF.

In regard to this clone: This specimen includes other DNA sequences encoding the same CDR3. This chain uses TRBV5-1 with TRBJ2-2; D ambiguous. The germline V gene encodes CDR1 SGHRS and CDR2 YFSETQ. The CDR3 length is 14 residues. The V gene lost 0 bases and the J gene lost 6 bases, with 9 bases spanning the gap. The CDR3 here is CASSLALGSGELFF. DNA of the CDR3: TGCGCCAGCAGCTTGGCCTTGGGATCCGGGGAGCTGTTTTTT.

The chain joins TRBV19 to TRBJ1-2; weak D call: TRBD1 (5 bases). Trimming stripped 6 bases from V and 12 bases from J, with 14 bases between. The CDR3 is 11 amino acids. CDR1 LNHDA and CDR2 SQIVND come from the germline V gene (reference sequence). CDR3 in amino acids: CASRGTGRDTF. The CDR3, as DNA: TGTGCCAGTAGGGGGACCGGGCGGGACACCTTC.

The chain is built from TRBV21-1 and TRBJ2-3. TRBV21-1 constitutes a pseudogene. The length of the CDR3 is 13 residues. The CDR3 spells CASSKLETDTQYF. The CDR3 DNA follows: TGTGCCAGCAGCAAATTGGAAACAGATACGCAGTATTTT.

V usage is TRBV30 and J usage is TRBJ2-5; maybe TRBD1 (5 bases). V gave up 2 bases and J gave up 7 bases, with 26 bases separating them. CDR3 length equals 17 residues. In germline, CDR1 is GTSNPN, CDR2 SVGIG (reference sequence). This CDR3 is CAWSPPGTLRTFGTQYF. CDR3 nucleotide sequence: TGTGCCTGGAGTCCCCCTGGAACCCTCAGGACATTCGGGACCCAGTACTTC.

In this sample, this clone turned up once. Other DNA sequences within the sample encode an identical CDR3. The gene calls are TRBV29-1 and TRBJ2-5; possibly TRBD2 for D (6 bases). The CDR3 totals 12 residues. V was trimmed by 4 bases and J by 4 bases, leaving 10 bases between them. Germline CDR1 and CDR2: SQVTM and ANQGSEA. The CDR3 DNA is TGCAGCGTTGGGCAGGGAGGAGAGACCCAGTACTTC. Translation: CSVGQGGETQYF.

As concerns this clone: The same CDR3 arises from other DNA sequences in this sample as well. The chain has TRBV27 and TRBJ2-7, with a tentative D call TRBD2 (5 bases). This CDR3 spans 13 amino acids. The germline CDR1 and CDR2 sequences are MNHEY and SMNVEV (reference sequence). Trimming took 0 bases from V and 6 from J, leaving 9 bases between them. CDR3 bases: TGTGCCAGCAGTTTATCGAGAGGGCGCGAGCAGTACTTC. Its protein is CASSLSRGREQYF.

This rearrangement joins TRBV6-4 to TRBJ1-5; TRBD1 might be the D (6 bases). Trimming pared 0 bases from V and 5 bases from J, leaving 17 bases between. The CDR3 is 17 residues long. Germline values: CDR1 MRHNA, CDR2 SNTAGT. The CDR3 is CASSDSGPHRADQPQHF. The DNA of the CDR3 is TGTGCCAGCAGTGACTCCGGACCTCACAGGGCTGATCAGCCCCAGCATTTT.

The chain combines TRBV4-1 with TRBJ2-1, with 8 bases identical to TRBD2. The CDR3 extends over 15 amino acids. The germline V gene has CDR1 MGHRA and CDR2 YSYEKL. After removal of 1 base from V and 6 bases from J, the junction contained 5 bases not matched to a gene. The CDR3 sequence is CASSQVQRERNEQFF. In nucleotides, the CDR3 is TGCGCCAGCAGCCAAGTTCAGCGGGAGCGCAATGAGCAGTTCTTC.

The chain combines TRBV7-9 with TRBJ1-2; D unclear. Germline values: CDR1 SEHNR, CDR2 FQNEAQ (reference sequence). The germline V and J ends were trimmed by 5 bases and 3 bases, with 22 bases remaining between them. The CDR3 length is 17 residues. In DNA, the CDR3 is TGTGCCAGCAGCCGAGAGAAATCAGGCACCCGCGACTATGGCTACACCTTC. Encoded protein: CASSREKSGTRDYGYTF.

This chain connects TRBV29-1 to TRBJ2-3, with 7 bases matching TRBD2. The CDR3 runs to 14 residues. Unmatched junction bases numbered 10, after V lost 6 bases and J lost 4 bases. Germline V CDR1 and CDR2: SQVTM, ANQGSEA. Here the CDR3 reads CSVATGLAADTQYF. DNA for the CDR3: TGCAGCGTCGCCACCGGCCTAGCGGCAGATACGCAGTATTTT.

This sequence joins TRBV20-1 and TRBJ1-1; D is uncertain. Trimming left V 6 bases short and J 7 bases short, with 12 bases between. The germline V gene encodes CDR1 DFQATT and CDR2 SNEGSKA (reference sequence). The CDR3 contains 11 residues. The CDR3 nucleotides are TGCAGTGCCGCGGGTGGGATTGAAGCTTTCTTT. It encodes CSAAGGIEAFF.

This chain joins TRBV6-5 and TRBJ2-5, with 7 nucleotides matching TRBD1. Germline-derived CDR1 and CDR2 are MNHEY and SVGAGI. With V trimmed by 0 bases and J by 4 bases, 2 bases remained unmatched. The CDR3 covers 14 residues. CDR3 amino acids: CASSYSTGPETQYF. The CDR3 region has the DNA TGTGCCAGCAGTTACTCGACAGGGCCAGAGACCCAGTACTTC.